Presented here are 2 T cell receptor beta chains from one specimen sequenced in a study of CD8 T cells in ankylosing spondylitis. A single record per CDR3 protein comes from TCRdb applying MiXCR to the 5' RACE reads. Of about 210,000 distinct CDR3 sequences in the sample, 8% to 9% were seen once. What was sequenced was blood, either unsorted or a sorted T cell fraction (not recorded which). These receptors were obtained from a female donor with ankylosing spondylitis or in good health (not recorded which).

The table lists this clonotype with many counts. This chain uses TRBV20-1 with TRBJ1-4, with 8 bases that match TRBD1. There are 13 residues in the CDR3. Trimming cost V 6 bases and J 8 bases; bases outside gene matches: 8. The germline CDR1 and CDR2 sequences are DFQATT and SNEGSKA (reference sequence). The CDR3: CSADRDSEEKLFF. CDR3 bases: TGCAGTGCGGACAGGGACAGCGAAGAAAAACTGTTTTTT.

This clonotype was observed many times. The chain has TRBV7-9 and TRBJ2-1; D is ambiguous. The CDR3 has 12 residues. Per the germline V gene, CDR1 is SEHNR and CDR2 is FQNEAQ (reference sequence). Between the trimmed V and J ends, which lost 5 bases and 7 bases, there was a span of 9 bases. The CDR3 spells CASSPTANEQFF. The CDR3 DNA reads TGTGCCAGCAGCCCAACAGCAAATGAGCAGTTCTTC. Together with reference TRBV7-9 and TRBJ2-1, the CDR3 gives the full variable domain: DTGVSQNPRHKITKRGQNVTFRCDPISEHNRLYWYRQTLGQGPEFLTYFQNEAQLEKSRLLSDRFSAERPKGSFSTLEIQRTEQGDSAMYLCASSPTANEQFFGPGTRLTVL.